This TCR beta chain was observed in a study of CXCR3-negative and CXCR3-positive naive CD8 T cells. Each TRB cDNA library was prepared by 5' RACE (with UMI labels). TCRdb reprocessed the 5' RACE reads, with one entry per CDR3 protein and no DNA. This sample's clone table lists around 140,000 distinct CDR3 sequences. Cells classed as naive CD8+ T cells were CD45RO-CCR7+CD27+CD95-. The CDR3 is 13 residues long. The V gene's germline CDR1 is SGDLS and CDR2 YYNGEE. V is TRBV9 and J is TRBJ2-5. The TCR sequence derives from a human donor in good health. Some clones in this sample may be carry-over from other donors' samples. The specimen sequenced was naive CXCR3- CD8+ T cells from blood. Subset defined: CD45RO-CCR7+CD27+CD95- naive CD8+ T cells lacking CXCR3 (TNR3-). This CDR3 reads CASSVVGQETQYF.